This paragraph covers one TCR beta chain sequence. Assay used: immunoSEQ multiplex PCR; TCRdb lists only in-frame clones, some missing. This sample has about 65,000 clones, with 75% to 85% found just once. Germline lookup yields CDR1 MNHNS and CDR2 SASEGT. The CDR3 runs 15 residues. V dropped 3 bases and J dropped 7 bases, with 15 bases sitting between them. The entry originates in a study of blood T cell repertoires in COVID-19. This receptor was obtained from a human donor in a cohort sampled during active COVID-19. Material: peripheral blood. This sequence joins TRBV6-1 and TRBJ1-4, with D perhaps TRBD1 (5 bases). DNA for the CDR3: TGTGCCAGCAGTGACCACAGGAACGGGGGTGAAAAACTGTTTTTT. Its protein product is CASSDHRNGGEKLFF.